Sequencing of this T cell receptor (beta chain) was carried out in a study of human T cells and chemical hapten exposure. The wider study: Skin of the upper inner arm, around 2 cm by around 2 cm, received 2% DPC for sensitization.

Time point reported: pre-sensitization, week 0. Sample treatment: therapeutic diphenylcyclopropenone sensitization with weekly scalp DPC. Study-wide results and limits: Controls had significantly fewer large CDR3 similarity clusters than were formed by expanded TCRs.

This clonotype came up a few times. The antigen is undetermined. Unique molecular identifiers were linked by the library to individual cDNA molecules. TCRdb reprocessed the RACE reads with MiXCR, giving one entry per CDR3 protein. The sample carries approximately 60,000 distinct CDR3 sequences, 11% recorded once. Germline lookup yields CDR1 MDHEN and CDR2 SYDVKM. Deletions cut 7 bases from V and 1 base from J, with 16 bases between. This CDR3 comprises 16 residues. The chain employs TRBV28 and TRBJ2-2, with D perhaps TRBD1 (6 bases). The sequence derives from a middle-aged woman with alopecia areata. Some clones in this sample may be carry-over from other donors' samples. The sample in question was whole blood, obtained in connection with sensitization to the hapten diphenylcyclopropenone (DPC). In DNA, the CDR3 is TGTGCCAGCACCGTGACGGGACAAAGGAACACCGGGGAGCTGTTTTTT. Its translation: CASTVTGQRNTGELFF.